One and the same sample provided the 27 T cell receptor beta chains below, sequenced in a study of CD8 T cells in ankylosing spondylitis. TCRdb ran MiXCR on the 5' RACE reads and lists one entry per CDR3 protein. The sample records fewer than 250,000 distinct CDR3 sequences, around 17% being singletons. These receptors are not linked to any known antigen. Findings and caveats of the study: What appeared characteristic of ankylosing spondylitis blood was a TCR beta motif of under 10 highly homologous variants.

Sequencing was done on a sample of blood, either unsorted or a sorted T cell fraction (not recorded which). Every receptor here comes from a male donor with ankylosing spondylitis.

A few counts support this clonotype. The gene calls are TRBV20-1 and TRBJ1-1; TRBD1 matches 9 bases. The CDR3 has 16 amino acids. Trimming at V came to 2 bases and at J to 5 bases, leaving 12 bases not matched to a gene. CDR1 and CDR2 (germline): DFQATT, SNEGSKA (reference sequence). CDR3 nucleotide sequence: TGCAGTGCTAGATCTTTAAGACAGGGGGAGAGGACTGAAGCTTTCTTT. Its translation: CSARSLRQGERTEAFF.

The genes are TRBV12-3 or TRBV12-4 and TRBJ1-2; D uncertain. V lost 5 bases to trimming and J lost 4 bases, with 8 bases between them. The CDR3 is 12 residues long. The CDR3 DNA reads TGTGCCAGCAGTACAATGACCTATGGCTACACCTTC. Translation: CASSTMTYGYTF.

The rearrangement joins TRBV28 to TRBJ1-3; D unresolved. Germline-derived CDR1 and CDR2 are MDHEN and SYDVKM. The CDR3 is made up of 14 amino acids. Trimming removed 10 bases from V and 0 bases from J, with 13 bases in between. The chain's CDR3 is CATSRGVSGNTIYF. CDR3 in DNA: TGTGCCACTTCTCGGGGTGTCTCTGGAAACACCATATATTTT.

This clonotype was seen more than once but under ten times. The chain has TRBV29-1 and TRBJ1-2, with D tentatively TRBD1 (5 bases). The V end was cut by 0 bases, the J end by 2 bases, with 10 bases between. Germline CDR1 and CDR2: SQVTM and ANQGSEA. The CDR3 loop spans 14 amino acids. The CDR3 region has the DNA TGCAGCGTTGAAGACCCGGGGGGGAACTATGGCTACACCTTC. This codes for CSVEDPGGNYGYTF.

The chain combines TRBV4-2 with TRBJ1-1, with 7 bases fitting TRBD1. The germline gives CDR1 LGHNA, CDR2 YNFKEQ. V lost 0 bases and J lost 6; bases outside the gene matches: 7. The CDR3 has 15 amino acids. CDR3 protein: CASSQDETGVPEAFF. The DNA of the CDR3 is TGTGCCAGCAGCCAAGATGAAACAGGGGTCCCTGAAGCTTTCTTT.

This clonotype occurred many times. The rearrangement links TRBV12-3 or TRBV12-4 to TRBJ2-5; D perhaps matches TRBD1 (5 bases). V lost 6 bases and J lost 0, with 14 bases in between. This CDR3 spans 15 amino acids. CDR3 in amino acids: CASSNDRTNQETQYF. CDR3 nucleotide sequence: TGTGCCAGCAGCAACGACAGAACCAACCAAGAGACCCAGTACTTC.

The chain links TRBV12-3 or TRBV12-4 to TRBJ1-2; D call uncertain. Trimming left V 3 bases short and J 4 bases short, with 6 bases between. The length of the CDR3 is 12 residues. CDR3 protein: CASSFTGYGYTF. The CDR3 DNA reads as TGTGCCAGCAGTTTTACCGGCTATGGCTACACCTTC.

The rearrangement uses TRBV28 and TRBJ1-2; unclear D gene. This CDR3 is 14 amino acids long. Trimming removed 5 bases at V and 4 bases at J, with 14 bases between. Germline CDR1 MDHEN, CDR2 SYDVKM. Here the CDR3 reads CASSVTLKGYGYTF. In DNA form, the CDR3 reads TGTGCCAGCAGTGTTACCCTTAAGGGCTATGGCTACACCTTC.

The J gene is TRBJ2-3, the V gene TRBV5-6; 8 nucleotides agree with TRBD1. Trimming removed 0 bases from V and 4 bases from J; junction bases left unmatched: 4. Germline V gene sequence: CDR1 SGHDT, CDR2 YYEEEE. The CDR3 loop spans 15 amino acids. CDR3 sequence: CASSLVGQGADTQYF. CDR3 in DNA: TGTGCCAGCAGCTTGGTAGGACAGGGAGCAGATACGCAGTATTTT.

Ten or more counts support this clonotype. The chain is built from TRBV12-3 or TRBV12-4 and TRBJ2-1; 7 bases are a match to TRBD2. Germline trimming cut 0 bases from V and 10 bases from J; bases unmatched to any gene: 6. The length of the CDR3 is 14 residues. CDR3 residues: CASSLAGGRWEQFF. In nucleotides, the CDR3 is TGTGCCAGCAGTTTAGCCGGGGGGAGGTGGGAGCAGTTCTTC.

The chain employs TRBV18 and TRBJ1-2; D gene uncertain. The CDR3 loop spans 14 amino acids. Germline V gives CDR1 KGHSH, CDR2 LQKENI. Trimming stripped 3 bases from V and 3 bases from J, with 11 bases between. This CDR3 reads CASSPGLSDYGYTF. The CDR3 nucleotides are TGTGCCAGCTCACCCGGACTGAGCGACTATGGCTACACCTTC.

The rearrangement uses TRBV11-1 and TRBJ2-5, with 10 bases identical to TRBD2. V dropped 1 base and J dropped 5; count of bases not matched to a gene: 13. This CDR3 is built from 18 residues. Germline CDR1 and CDR2: SGHAT and FQDESV (reference sequence). The CDR3 nucleotides read TGTGCCAGCAGCTTAGGCGGACTAGCGGTAACCCCTCAGGAGACCCAGTACTTC. Amino acid sequence: CASSLGGLAVTPQETQYF.

This clonotype has a handful of counts. V usage is TRBV12-3 or TRBV12-4 and J usage is TRBJ2-7; 8 bases are a match to TRBD1. J gave up 2 bases and V 1 base, and 4 bases lay outside the gene matches. This CDR3 is built from 15 residues. The CDR3 reads CASSLEGQVPYEQYF. The CDR3 DNA is TGTGCCAGCAGTTTAGAGGGACAGGTTCCCTACGAGCAGTACTTC.

This clonotype came up a few times. J is TRBJ2-1 and V is TRBV28; 8 bases line up with TRBD2. CDR1 and CDR2 from the germline V gene are MDHEN and SYDVKM. V lost 7 bases to trimming and J lost 3 bases; unmatched junction nucleotides: 11. The CDR3 runs to 16 residues. CDR3 residues: CASTFRERENYNEQFF. CDR3 nucleotides: TGTGCCAGCACCTTTCGAGAGCGGGAGAACTACAATGAGCAGTTCTTC.

This clonotype was detected a few times. The J gene is TRBJ1-1, the V gene TRBV4-1; weak D call: TRBD1 (6 bases). The CDR3 is made up of 13 amino acids. Germline CDR1 MGHRA, CDR2 YSYEKL. Trimming removed 6 bases at V and 1 base at J, with 9 bases between. The CDR3 reads CASSTGWNTEAFF. The DNA for the CDR3 is TGCGCCAGCAGTACAGGGTGGAACACTGAAGCTTTCTTT.

This clonotype was observed many times. The chain recombines TRBV29-1 with TRBJ2-7; either TRBD1 or TRBD2 may supply D (6 bases each). This CDR3 contains 16 residues. Germline CDR1 reads SQVTM; CDR2 reads ANQGSEA. V was shortened by 3 bases and J by 2 bases, with 20 bases between the two germline ends. The CDR3 loop is CSVDRGRRDTTYEQYF. The CDR3 nucleotides are TGCAGCGTTGATAGGGGGAGGCGGGACACCACCTACGAGCAGTACTTC.

This clonotype came up a few times. The V and J genes are TRBV7-9 and TRBJ1-3; D uncertain. CDR3 length: 13 amino acids. CDR1 and CDR2 from the germline V gene are SEHNR and FQNEAQ (reference sequence). Trimming took 1 base from V and 3 from J, leaving 4 bases between them. CDR3 sequence reads: CASSLDSGNTIYF. In DNA, the CDR3 is TGTGCCAGCAGCTTAGACAGTGGAAACACCATATATTTT.

This chain uses TRBV4-1 with TRBJ2-2, with a possible D match to TRBD1 (5 bases). Per the germline V gene, CDR1 is MGHRA and CDR2 is YSYEKL. The V end lost 2 bases, the J end lost 0 bases, and 7 bases lay between the germline ends. The CDR3 runs to 15 residues. Here the CDR3 DNA reads TGCGCCAGCAGCCAAAGGGGCTCGAACACCGGGGAGCTGTTTTTT. Translated, it gives CASSQRGSNTGELFF.

The gene calls are TRBV7-9 and TRBJ2-1, with D perhaps matching TRBD1 (5 bases). The germline gives CDR1 SEHNR, CDR2 FQNEAQ (reference sequence). The CDR3 has 15 amino acids. With 7 bases removed from V and 2 bases from J, the gap between germline ends came to 15 bases. The CDR3 reads CASKRVEGAYNEQFF. DNA of the CDR3: TGTGCCAGCAAACGGGTCGAAGGGGCCTACAATGAGCAGTTCTTC. Full variable domain (remainder filled in from reference TRBV7-9 and TRBJ2-1): DTGVSQNPRHKITKRGQNVTFRCDPISEHNRLYWYRQTLGQGPEFLTYFQNEAQLEKSRLLSDRFSAERPKGSFSTLEIQRTEQGDSAMYLCASKRVEGAYNEQFFGPGTRLTVL.

This clonotype turned up a few times. The chain recombines TRBV5-1 with TRBJ2-2, with a possible D match to TRBD1 (5 bases). Germline CDR1 is SGHRS and CDR2 is YFSETQ. The CDR3 sequence is 17 residues long. Trimming removed 1 base at V and 3 bases at J, with 16 bases between. The CDR3 protein is CASSLPIGHPDTGELFF. In DNA form, the CDR3 reads TGCGCCAGCAGCTTGCCGATCGGACACCCCGACACCGGGGAGCTGTTTTTT.

This clonotype has a handful of counts. The chain joins TRBV3-1 to TRBJ2-1, with D possibly TRBD2 on 6 matching bases. Trimming removed 5 bases from V and 0 bases from J, with 14 bases in between. The germline V gene encodes CDR1 LGHDT and CDR2 YNNKEL (reference sequence). The CDR3 runs to 16 residues. This CDR3 reads CASSTTQRASYNEQFF. As DNA, the CDR3 is TGTGCCAGCAGCACAACCCAGCGGGCCTCCTACAATGAGCAGTTCTTC.

This clonotype showed up just a few times. The chain combines TRBV5-5 with TRBJ2-2, with 12 positions matching TRBD2. The trim removed 1 base at V and 5 bases at J, leaving 3 bases unmatched. CDR3 length: 16 amino acids. Germline CDR1 reads SGHKS; CDR2 reads YYEKEE (reference sequence). CDR3 nucleotide sequence: TGTGCCAGCAGCTTGAGTACTAGCGGGGGGACCGGGGAGCTGTTTTTT. Residues: CASSLSTSGGTGELFF.

This clonotype showed up just a few times. The chain recombines TRBV7-9 with TRBJ1-3; a possible D gene is TRBD1 (5 bases). Germline lookup yields CDR1 SEHNR and CDR2 FQNEAQ (reference sequence). CDR3 size: 14 residues. V lost 5 bases and J lost 6, with 14 bases in between. The CDR3 region has the DNA TGTGCCAGCAGCCCCTCGGGGGAGGAAAACACCATATATTTT. This sequence encodes CASSPSGEENTIYF.

This clonotype was seen a few times. The genes are TRBV4-2 and TRBJ2-5; no clear D gene. This CDR3 has 14 amino acids. V lost 0 bases to trimming and J lost 2 bases, with 7 bases between them. Germline V gives CDR1 LGHNA, CDR2 YNFKEQ. The CDR3 here is CASSQDLGQETQYF. The CDR3 coding sequence is TGTGCCAGCAGCCAAGATTTAGGGCAAGAGACCCAGTACTTC.

This clonotype was seen a handful of times. The chain is built from TRBV4-3 and TRBJ1-2; no clear D. The CDR3 has 13 amino acids. Germline V gene data show CDR1 as LGHNA and CDR2 as YSLEER. V was clipped by 0 bases and J by 8 bases, with 10 bases between them. CDR3 sequence (DNA): TGCGCCAGCAGCCAAGAGAGGGCTGAGGGCTACACCTTC. This gives the protein CASSQERAEGYTF.

This clonotype was counted between two and nine times. The chain combines TRBV7-9 with TRBJ2-2; D is unclear. The V gene lost 0 bases and the J gene lost 5 bases, with 7 bases spanning the gap. Looked up from germline, CDR1 is SEHNR and CDR2 is FQNEAQ (reference sequence). CDR3 length equals 14 residues. CDR3 nucleotides: TGTGCCAGCAGCTTAGCGGGAAAAACCGGGGAGCTGTTTTTT. Translated: CASSLAGKTGELFF.

This clonotype was seen a few times. The chain uses TRBV6-1 and TRBJ2-5; D may match TRBD1 or TRBD2 (5 bases each). The CDR3 sequence is 15 residues long. Germline V gene lookup returns CDR1 MNHNS and CDR2 SASEGT. The V end was cut by 2 bases, the J end by 7 bases, with 17 bases between. CDR3 loop: CASSELGVGDGTQYF. The CDR3, as DNA: TGTGCCAGCAGTGAATTGGGGGTTGGTGACGGGACCCAGTACTTC.